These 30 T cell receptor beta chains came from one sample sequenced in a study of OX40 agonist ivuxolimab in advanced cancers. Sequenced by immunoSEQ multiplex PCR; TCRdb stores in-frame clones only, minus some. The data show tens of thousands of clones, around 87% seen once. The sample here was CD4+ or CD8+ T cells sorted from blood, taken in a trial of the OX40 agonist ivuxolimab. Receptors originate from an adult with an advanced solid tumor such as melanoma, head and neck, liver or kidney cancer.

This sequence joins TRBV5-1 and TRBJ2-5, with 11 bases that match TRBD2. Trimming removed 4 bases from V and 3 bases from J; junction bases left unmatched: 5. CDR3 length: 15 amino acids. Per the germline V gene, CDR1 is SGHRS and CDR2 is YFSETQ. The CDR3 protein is CASSGQTSGEETQYF. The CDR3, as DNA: TGCGCCAGCAGCGGGCAGACTAGCGGGGAAGAGACCCAGTACTTC.

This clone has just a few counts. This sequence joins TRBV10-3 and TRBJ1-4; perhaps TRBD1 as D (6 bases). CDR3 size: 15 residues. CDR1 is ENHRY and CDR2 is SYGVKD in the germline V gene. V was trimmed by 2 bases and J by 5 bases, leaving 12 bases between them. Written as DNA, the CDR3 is TGTGCCATCAGTGAGGCAGGGGCGGGAAATGAAAAACTGTTTTTT. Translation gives CAISEAGAGNEKLFF.

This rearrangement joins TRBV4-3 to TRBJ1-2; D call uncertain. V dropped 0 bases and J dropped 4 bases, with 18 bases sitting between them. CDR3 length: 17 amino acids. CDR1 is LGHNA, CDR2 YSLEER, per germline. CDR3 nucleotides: TGCGCCAGCAGCCAAGATCGTTTTGGCACTAATCCCTATGGCTACACCTTC. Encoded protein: CASSQDRFGTNPYGYTF.

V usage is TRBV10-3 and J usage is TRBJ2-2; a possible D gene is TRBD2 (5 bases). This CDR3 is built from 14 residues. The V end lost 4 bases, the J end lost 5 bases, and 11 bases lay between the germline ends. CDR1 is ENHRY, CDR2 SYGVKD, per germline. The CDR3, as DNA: TGTGCCATCAGTGTTGGACTCTTAACCGGGGAGCTGTTTTTT. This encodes CAISVGLLTGELFF.

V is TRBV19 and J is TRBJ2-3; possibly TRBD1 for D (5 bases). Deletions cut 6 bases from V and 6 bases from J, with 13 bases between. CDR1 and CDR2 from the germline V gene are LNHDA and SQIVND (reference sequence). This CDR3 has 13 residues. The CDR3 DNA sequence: TGTGCCAGTAGACTTCAGGGTGAGGATACGCAGTATTTT. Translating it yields CASRLQGEDTQYF.

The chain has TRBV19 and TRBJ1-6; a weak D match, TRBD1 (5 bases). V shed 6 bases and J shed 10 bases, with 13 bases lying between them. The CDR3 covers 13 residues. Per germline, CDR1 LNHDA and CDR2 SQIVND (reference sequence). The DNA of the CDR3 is TGTGCCAGTAGAGCAGGGAGTGGGTCACCCCTCCACTTT. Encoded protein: CASRAGSGSPLHF.

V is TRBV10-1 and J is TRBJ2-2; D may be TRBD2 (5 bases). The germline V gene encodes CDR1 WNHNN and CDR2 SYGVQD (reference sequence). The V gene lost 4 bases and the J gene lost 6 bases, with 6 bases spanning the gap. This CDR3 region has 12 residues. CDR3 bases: TGCGCCAGCAGTGCCGGGGCCGGGGAGCTGTTTTTT. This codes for CASSAGAGELFF.

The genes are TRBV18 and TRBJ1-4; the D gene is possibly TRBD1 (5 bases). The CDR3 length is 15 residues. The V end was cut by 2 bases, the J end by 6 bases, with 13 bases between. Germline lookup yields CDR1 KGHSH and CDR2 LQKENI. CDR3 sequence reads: CASSPLGPPDEKLFF. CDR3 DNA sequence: TGTGCCAGCTCACCATTGGGACCCCCGGATGAAAAACTGTTTTTT.

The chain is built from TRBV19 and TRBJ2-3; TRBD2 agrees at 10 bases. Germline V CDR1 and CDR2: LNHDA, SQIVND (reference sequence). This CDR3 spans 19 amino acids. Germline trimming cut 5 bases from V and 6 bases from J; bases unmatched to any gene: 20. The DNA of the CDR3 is TGTGCCAGTAGTCGGGGAGTAGCGGGGGGTTATAAAGGGTTTGATACGCAGTATTTT. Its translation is CASSRGVAGGYKGFDTQYF.

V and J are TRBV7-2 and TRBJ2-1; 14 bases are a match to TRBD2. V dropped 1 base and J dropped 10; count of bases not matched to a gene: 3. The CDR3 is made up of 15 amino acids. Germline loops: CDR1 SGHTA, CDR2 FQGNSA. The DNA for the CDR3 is TGTGCCAGCAGCTTAGTGACTAGCGGGGGGGGCGAGCAGTTCTTC. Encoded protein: CASSLVTSGGGEQFF.

CDR3 bases: TGTGCCATTCAATCCTATGGCTACACCTTC. Amino acids: CAIQSYGYTF. The chain combines TRBV6-1 with TRBJ1-2; D gene unclear. Trimming shortened V by 10 bases and J by 4 bases, and 7 bases separated the two germline ends. Germline values: CDR1 MNHNS, CDR2 SASEGT. The CDR3 loop spans 10 amino acids.

The CDR3 region has the DNA TGTGCCAGCTCGCGTACACAGGGGAGGGATGAAAAACTGTTTTTT. This encodes CASSRTQGRDEKLFF. J is TRBJ1-4 and V is TRBV18, with 7 bases fitting TRBD1. CDR3 length: 15 residues. The germline V gene has CDR1 KGHSH and CDR2 LQKENI. The J segment lost 6 bases and the V segment lost 6 bases, leaving 10 bases of the junction unmatched.

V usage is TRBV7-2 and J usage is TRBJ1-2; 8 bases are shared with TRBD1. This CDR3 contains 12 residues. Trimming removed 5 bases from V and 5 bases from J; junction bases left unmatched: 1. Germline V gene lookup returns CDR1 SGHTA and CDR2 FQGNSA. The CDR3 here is CASSRTGYGYTF. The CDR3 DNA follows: TGTGCCAGCAGCCGGACAGGGTATGGCTACACCTTC.

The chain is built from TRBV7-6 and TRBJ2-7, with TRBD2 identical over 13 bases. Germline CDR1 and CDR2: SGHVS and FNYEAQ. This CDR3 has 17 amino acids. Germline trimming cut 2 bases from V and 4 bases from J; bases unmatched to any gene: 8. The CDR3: CASSLSGTSGTVYEQYF. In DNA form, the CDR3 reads TGTGCCAGCAGCTTAAGCGGGACTAGCGGGACGGTTTACGAGCAGTACTTC.

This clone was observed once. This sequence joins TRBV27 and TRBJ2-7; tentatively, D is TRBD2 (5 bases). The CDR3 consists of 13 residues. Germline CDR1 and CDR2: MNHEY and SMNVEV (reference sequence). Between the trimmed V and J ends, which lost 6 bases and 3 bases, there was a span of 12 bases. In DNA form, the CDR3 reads TGTGCCAGCAGAATGAACGAGGGCTACGAGCAGTACTTC. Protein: CASRMNEGYEQYF.

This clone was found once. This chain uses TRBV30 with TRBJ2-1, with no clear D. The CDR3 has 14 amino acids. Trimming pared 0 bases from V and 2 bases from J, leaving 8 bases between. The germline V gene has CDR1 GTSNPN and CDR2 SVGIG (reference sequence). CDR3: CAWSVSVAYNEQFF. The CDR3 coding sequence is TGTGCCTGGAGTGTAAGCGTTGCCTACAATGAGCAGTTCTTC.

DNA for the CDR3: TGCAGTGGCCAAGCGGGGTACGGCTACACCTTC. Translation: CSGQAGYGYTF. V usage is TRBV20-1 and J usage is TRBJ1-2; D unclear. The germline CDR1 and CDR2 sequences are DFQATT and SNEGSKA (reference sequence). V lost 7 bases and J lost 8, with 14 bases in between. The CDR3 is 11 amino acids.

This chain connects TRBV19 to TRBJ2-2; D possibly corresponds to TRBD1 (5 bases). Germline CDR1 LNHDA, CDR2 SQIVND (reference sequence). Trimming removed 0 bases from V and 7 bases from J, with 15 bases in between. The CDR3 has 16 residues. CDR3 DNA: TGTGCCAGTAGTATAGATAGCAGGGCAGCTCGCGGGGAGCTGTTTTTT. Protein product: CASSIDSRAARGELFF. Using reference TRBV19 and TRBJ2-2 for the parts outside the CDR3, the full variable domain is DGGITQSPKYLFRKEGQNVTLSCEQNLNHDAMYWYRQDPGQGLRLIYYSQIVNDFQKGDIAEGYSVSREKKESFPLTVTSAQKNPTAFYLCASSIDSRAARGELFFGEGSRLTVL.

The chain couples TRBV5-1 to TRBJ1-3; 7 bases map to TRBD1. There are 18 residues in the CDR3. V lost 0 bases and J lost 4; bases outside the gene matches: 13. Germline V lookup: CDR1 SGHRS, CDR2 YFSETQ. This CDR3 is CASSLAFGRGRSGNTIYF. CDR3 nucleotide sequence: TGCGCCAGCAGCTTGGCATTTGGTAGGGGGCGATCCGGAAACACCATATATTTT.

CDR3 DNA sequence: TGCGCCAGCAGCTCCAACGCGGGGTACACTGAAGCTTTCTTT. Its translation is CASSSNAGYTEAFF. The rearrangement joins TRBV5-1 to TRBJ1-1, with unresolved D. This CDR3 is 14 amino acids long. CDR1 is SGHRS and CDR2 is YFSETQ in the germline V gene. Deletions cut 3 bases from V and 3 bases from J, with 12 bases between. The full variable domain, completed using reference TRBV5-1 and TRBJ1-1, is KAGVTQTPRYLIKTRGQQVTLSCSPISGHRSVSWYQQTPGQGLQFLFEYFSETQRNKGNFPGRFSGRQFSNSRSEMNVSTLELGDSALYLCASSSNAGYTEAFFGQGTRLTVV.

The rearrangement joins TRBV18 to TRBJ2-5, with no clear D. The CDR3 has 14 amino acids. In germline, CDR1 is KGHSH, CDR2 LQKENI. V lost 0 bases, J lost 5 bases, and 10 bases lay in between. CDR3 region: CASSPPVTRETQYF. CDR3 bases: TGTGCCAGCTCACCACCGGTGACCCGGGAGACCCAGTACTTC.

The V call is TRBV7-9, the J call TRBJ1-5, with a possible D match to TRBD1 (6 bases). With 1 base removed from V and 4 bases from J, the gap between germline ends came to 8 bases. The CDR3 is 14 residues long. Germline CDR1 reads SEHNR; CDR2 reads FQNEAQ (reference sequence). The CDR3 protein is CASSLEGGNQPQHF. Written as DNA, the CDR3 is TGTGCCAGCAGCTTAGAAGGGGGTAATCAGCCCCAGCATTTT.

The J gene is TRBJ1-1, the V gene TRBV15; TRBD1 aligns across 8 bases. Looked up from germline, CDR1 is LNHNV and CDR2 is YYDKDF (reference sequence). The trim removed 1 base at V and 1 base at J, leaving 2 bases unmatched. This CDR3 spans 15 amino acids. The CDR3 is CATSRVDRGNTEAFF. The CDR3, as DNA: TGTGCCACCAGCAGAGTAGACAGGGGGAACACTGAAGCTTTCTTT.

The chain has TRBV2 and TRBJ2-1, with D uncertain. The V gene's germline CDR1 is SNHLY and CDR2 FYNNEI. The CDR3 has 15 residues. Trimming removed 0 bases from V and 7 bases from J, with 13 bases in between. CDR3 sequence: CASSEASIIINEQFF. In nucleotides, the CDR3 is TGTGCCAGCAGTGAAGCGTCTATTATCATAAATGAGCAGTTCTTC.

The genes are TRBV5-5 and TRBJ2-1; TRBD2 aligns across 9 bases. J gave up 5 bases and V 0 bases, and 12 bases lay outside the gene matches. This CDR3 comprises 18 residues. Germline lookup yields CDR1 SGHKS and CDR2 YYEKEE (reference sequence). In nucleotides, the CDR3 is TGTGCCAGCAGCTTGGAAGTTGAGGTAGCGGGGGTACACAATGAGCAGTTCTTC. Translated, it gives CASSLEVEVAGVHNEQFF. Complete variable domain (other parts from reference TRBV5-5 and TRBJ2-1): DAGVTQSPTHLIKTRGQQVTLRCSPISGHKSVSWYQQVLGQGPQFIFQYYEKEERGRGNFPDRFSARQFPNYSSELNVNALLLGDSALYLCASSLEVEVAGVHNEQFFGPGTRLTVL.

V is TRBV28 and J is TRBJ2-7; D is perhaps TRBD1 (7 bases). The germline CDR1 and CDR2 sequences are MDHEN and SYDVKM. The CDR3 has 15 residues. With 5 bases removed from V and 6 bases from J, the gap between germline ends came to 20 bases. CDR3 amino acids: CASSPPRQGGTEQYF. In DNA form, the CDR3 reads TGTGCCAGCAGTCCCCCTCGACAGGGAGGAACCGAGCAGTACTTC.

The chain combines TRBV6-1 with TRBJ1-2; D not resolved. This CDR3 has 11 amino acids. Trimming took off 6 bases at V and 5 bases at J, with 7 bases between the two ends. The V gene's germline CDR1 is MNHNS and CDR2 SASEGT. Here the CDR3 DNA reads TGTGCCAGCAGCACAGATTATGGCTACACCTTC. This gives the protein CASSTDYGYTF.

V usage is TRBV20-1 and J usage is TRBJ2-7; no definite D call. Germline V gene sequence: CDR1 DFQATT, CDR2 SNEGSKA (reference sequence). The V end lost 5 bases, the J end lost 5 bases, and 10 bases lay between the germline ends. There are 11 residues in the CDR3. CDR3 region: CSAPALDEQYF. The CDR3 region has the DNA TGCAGTGCTCCGGCCCTCGACGAGCAGTACTTC.

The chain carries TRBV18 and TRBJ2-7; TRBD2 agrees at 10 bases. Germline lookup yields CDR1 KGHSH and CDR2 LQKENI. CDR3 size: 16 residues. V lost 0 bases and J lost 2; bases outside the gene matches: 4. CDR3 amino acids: CASSPPISGRTYEQYF. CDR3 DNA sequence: TGTGCCAGCTCACCACCGATTAGCGGGAGGACCTACGAGCAGTACTTC.

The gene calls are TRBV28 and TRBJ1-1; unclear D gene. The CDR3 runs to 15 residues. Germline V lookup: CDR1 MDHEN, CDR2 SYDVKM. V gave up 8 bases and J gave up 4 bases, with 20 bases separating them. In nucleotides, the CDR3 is TGTGCCAGCCTCTTCTCCCCTGGCGTGGGCACTGAAGCTTTCTTT. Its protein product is CASLFSPGVGTEAFF.